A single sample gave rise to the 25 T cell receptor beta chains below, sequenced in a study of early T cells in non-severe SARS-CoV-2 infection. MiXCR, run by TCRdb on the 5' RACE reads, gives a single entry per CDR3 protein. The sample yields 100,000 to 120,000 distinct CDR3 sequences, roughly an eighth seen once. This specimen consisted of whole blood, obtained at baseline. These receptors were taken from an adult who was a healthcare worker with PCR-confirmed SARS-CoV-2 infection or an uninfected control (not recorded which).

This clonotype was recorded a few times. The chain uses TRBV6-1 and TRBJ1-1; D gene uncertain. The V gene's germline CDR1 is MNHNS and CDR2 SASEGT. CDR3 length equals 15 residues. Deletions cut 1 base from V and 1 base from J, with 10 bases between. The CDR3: CASSEVRMPNTEAFF. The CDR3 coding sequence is TGTGCCAGCAGTGAAGTAAGGATGCCGAACACTGAAGCTTTCTTT.

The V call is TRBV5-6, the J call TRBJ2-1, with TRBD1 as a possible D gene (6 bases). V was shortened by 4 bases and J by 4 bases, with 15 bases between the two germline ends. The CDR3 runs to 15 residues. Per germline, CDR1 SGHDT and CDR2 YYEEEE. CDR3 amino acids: CASSREGDKYNEQFF. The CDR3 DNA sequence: TGTGCCAGCAGCCGAGAGGGGGATAAATACAATGAGCAGTTCTTC. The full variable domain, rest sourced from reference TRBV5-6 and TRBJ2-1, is DAGVTQSPTHLIKTRGQQVTLRCSPKSGHDTVSWYQQALGQGPQFIFQYYEEEERQRGNFPDRFSGHQFPNYSSELNVNALLLGDSALYLCASSREGDKYNEQFFGPGTRLTVL.

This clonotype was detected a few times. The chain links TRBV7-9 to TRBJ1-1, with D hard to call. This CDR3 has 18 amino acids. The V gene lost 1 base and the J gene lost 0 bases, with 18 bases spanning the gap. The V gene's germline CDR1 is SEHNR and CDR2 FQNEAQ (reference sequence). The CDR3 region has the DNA TGTGCCAGCAGCTTAGAGGCCAATTTAGGACGGATGAACACTGAAGCTTTCTTT. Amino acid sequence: CASSLEANLGRMNTEAFF.

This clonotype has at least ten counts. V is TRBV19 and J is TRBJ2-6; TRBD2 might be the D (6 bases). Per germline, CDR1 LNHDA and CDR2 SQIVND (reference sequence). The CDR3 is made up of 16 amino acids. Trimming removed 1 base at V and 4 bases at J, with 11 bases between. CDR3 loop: CASSIGRGYGANVLTF. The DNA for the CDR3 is TGTGCCAGTAGTATAGGACGGGGGTACGGGGCCAACGTCCTGACTTTC.

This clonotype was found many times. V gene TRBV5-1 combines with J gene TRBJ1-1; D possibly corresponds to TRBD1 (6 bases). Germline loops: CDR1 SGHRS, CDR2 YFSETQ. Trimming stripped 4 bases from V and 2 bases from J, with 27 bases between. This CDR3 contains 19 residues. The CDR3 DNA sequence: TGCGCCAGCAGCCTGACACAGGGAAGGACACTTCGGGTAAACACTGAAGCTTTCTTT. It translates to CASSLTQGRTLRVNTEAFF.

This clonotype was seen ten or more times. The CDR3, as DNA: TGTGCCAGCAGTTCCGGGGGCCACGTCGTTCAGCCCCAGCATTTT. It encodes CASSSGGHVVQPQHF. The V gene is TRBV7-9, the J gene TRBJ1-5, with D perhaps TRBD1 (6 bases). Germline values: CDR1 SEHNR, CDR2 FQNEAQ (reference sequence). This CDR3 spans 15 amino acids. V dropped 6 bases and J dropped 6 bases, with 18 bases sitting between them.

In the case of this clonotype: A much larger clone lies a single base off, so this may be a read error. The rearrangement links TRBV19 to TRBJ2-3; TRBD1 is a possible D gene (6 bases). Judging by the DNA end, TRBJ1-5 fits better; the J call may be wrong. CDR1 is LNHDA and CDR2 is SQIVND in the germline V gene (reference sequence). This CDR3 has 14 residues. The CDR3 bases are TGTGCCAGTAAGGACAGCGGGAGAAGAGATACGCAGCATTTT. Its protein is CASKDSGRRDTQHF.

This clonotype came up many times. CDR3 sequence (DNA): TGTGCCAGCAGTCGAGGACTAGCAAGTGAGACCCAGTACTTC. Its translation: CASSRGLASETQYF. The chain joins TRBV7-2 to TRBJ2-5; 8 bases map to TRBD2. V was pared by 6 bases and J by 5 bases, with 8 bases of the junction left unmatched. The CDR3 has 14 residues. Germline CDR1 reads SGHTA; CDR2 reads FQGNSA. The complete variable domain, with remaining parts taken from reference TRBV7-2 and TRBJ2-5, reads GAGVSQSPSNKVTEKGKDVELRCDPISGHTALYWYRQSLGQGLEFLIYFQGNSAPDKSGLPSDRFSAERTGGSVSTLTIQRTQQEDSAVYLCASSRGLASETQYFGPGTRLLVL.

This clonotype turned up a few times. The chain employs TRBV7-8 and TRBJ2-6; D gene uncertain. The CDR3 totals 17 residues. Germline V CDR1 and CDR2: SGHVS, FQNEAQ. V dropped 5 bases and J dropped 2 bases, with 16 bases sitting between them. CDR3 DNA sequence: TGTGCCAGCAGCGAGAAACTGTTCCTAGCTGGGGCCAACGTCCTGACTTTC. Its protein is CASSEKLFLAGANVLTF.

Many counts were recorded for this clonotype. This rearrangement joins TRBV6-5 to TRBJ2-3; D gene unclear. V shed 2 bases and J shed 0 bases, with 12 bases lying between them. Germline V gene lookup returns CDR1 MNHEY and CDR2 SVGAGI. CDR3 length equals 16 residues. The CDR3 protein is CASSYGQAGSTDTQYF. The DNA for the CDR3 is TGTGCCAGCAGTTACGGGCAGGCTGGGAGCACAGATACGCAGTATTTT.

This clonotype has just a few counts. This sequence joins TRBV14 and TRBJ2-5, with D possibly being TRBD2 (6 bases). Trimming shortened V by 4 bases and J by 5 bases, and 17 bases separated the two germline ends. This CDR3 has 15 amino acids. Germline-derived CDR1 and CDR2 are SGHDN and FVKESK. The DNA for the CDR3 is TGTGCCAGCAGCCGAAGGGACTCGGGCCGGGAGACCCAGTACTTC. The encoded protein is CASSRRDSGRETQYF.

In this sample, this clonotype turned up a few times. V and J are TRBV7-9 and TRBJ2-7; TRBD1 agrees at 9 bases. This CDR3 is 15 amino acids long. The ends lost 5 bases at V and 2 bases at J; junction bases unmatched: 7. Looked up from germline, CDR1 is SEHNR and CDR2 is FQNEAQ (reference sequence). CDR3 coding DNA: TGTGCCAGCAGCCCCCACAGGGGGCATACCTACGAGCAGTACTTC. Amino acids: CASSPHRGHTYEQYF.

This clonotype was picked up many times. The CDR3 nucleotides read TGTGCCAGCAGTCCAAGAAGGGTGTCCGGGGTGACAAACCAAGAGACCCAGTACTTC. Amino acids: CASSPRRVSGVTNQETQYF. The chain recombines TRBV27 with TRBJ2-5; weak D call: TRBD2 (5 bases). The CDR3 loop spans 19 amino acids. Germline V gives CDR1 MNHEY, CDR2 SMNVEV (reference sequence). V gave up 5 bases and J gave up 0 bases, with 25 bases separating them.

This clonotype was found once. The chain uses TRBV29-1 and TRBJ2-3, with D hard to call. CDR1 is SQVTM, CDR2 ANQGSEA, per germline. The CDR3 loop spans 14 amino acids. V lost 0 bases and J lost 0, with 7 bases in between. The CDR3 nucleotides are TGCAGCGTTGAAGACTTAGGGAGCACAGATACGCAGTATTTT. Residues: CSVEDLGSTDTQYF.

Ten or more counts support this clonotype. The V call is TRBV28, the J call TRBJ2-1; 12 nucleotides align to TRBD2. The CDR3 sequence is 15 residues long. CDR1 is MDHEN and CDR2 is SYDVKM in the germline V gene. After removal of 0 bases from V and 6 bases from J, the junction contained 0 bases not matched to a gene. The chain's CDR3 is CASSLWTSGSNEQFF. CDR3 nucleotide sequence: TGTGCCAGCAGTTTATGGACTAGCGGGAGCAATGAGCAGTTCTTC.

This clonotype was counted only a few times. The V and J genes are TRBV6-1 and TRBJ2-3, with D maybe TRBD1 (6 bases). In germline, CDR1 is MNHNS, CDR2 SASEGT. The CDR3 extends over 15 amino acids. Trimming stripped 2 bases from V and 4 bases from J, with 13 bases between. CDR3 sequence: CASSERLPGADTQYF. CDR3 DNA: TGTGCCAGCAGTGAAAGGCTCCCAGGGGCAGATACGCAGTATTTT.

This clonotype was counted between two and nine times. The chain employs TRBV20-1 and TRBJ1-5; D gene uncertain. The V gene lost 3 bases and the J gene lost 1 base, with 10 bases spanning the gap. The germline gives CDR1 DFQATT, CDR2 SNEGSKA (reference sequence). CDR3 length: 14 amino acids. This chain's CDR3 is CSARLSGSNQPQHF. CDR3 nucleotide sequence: TGCAGTGCTAGGTTGTCGGGGAGCAATCAGCCCCAGCATTTT.

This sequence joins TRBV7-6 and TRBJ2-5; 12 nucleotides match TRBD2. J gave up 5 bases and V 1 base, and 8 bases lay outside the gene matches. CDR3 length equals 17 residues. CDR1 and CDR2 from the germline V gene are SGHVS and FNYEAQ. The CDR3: CASSLVGLTSGSETQYF. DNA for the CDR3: TGTGCCAGCAGCTTAGTAGGCCTGACTAGCGGGAGTGAGACCCAGTACTTC.

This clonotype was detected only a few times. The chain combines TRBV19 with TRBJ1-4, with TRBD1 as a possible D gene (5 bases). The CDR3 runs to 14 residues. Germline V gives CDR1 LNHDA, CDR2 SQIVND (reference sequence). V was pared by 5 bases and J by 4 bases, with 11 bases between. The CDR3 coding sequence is TGTGCCAGTAGTGTGGGACGGAATAATGAAAAACTGTTTTTT. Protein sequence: CASSVGRNNEKLFF.

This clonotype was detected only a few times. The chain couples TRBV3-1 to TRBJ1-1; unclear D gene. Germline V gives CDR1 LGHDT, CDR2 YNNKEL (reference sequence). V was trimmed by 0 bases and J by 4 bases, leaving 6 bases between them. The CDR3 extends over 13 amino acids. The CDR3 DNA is TGTGCCAGCAGCCAAGATTGGGGCACTGAAGCTTTCTTT. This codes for CASSQDWGTEAFF.

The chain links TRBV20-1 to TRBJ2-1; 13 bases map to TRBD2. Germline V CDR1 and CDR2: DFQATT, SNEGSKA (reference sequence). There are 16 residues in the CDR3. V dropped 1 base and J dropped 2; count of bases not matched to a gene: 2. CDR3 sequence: CSARVTSGGAYNEQFF. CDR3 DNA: TGCAGTGCTAGAGTTACTAGCGGGGGGGCCTACAATGAGCAGTTCTTC.

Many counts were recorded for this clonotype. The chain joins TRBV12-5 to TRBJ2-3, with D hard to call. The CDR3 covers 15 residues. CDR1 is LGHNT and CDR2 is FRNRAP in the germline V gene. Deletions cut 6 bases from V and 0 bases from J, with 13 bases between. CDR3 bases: TGTGCTAGTGGCCTCGAGGCTCCTAGCACAGATACGCAGTATTTT. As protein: CASGLEAPSTDTQYF.

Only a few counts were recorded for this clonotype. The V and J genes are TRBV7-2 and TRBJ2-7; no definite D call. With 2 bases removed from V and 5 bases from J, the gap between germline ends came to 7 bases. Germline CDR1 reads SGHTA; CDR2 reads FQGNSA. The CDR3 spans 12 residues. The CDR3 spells CASSLQLDEQYF. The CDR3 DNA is TGTGCCAGCAGCTTACAGCTGGACGAGCAGTACTTC.

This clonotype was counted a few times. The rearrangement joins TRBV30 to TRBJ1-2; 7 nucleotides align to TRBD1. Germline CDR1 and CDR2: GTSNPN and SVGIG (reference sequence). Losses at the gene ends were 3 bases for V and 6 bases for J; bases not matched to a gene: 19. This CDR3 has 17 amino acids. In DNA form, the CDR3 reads TGTGCCTGGAGGAAGGCAGGGGGGCGCGGACGAGGCGATGGCTACACCTTC. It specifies CAWRKAGGRGRGDGYTF.

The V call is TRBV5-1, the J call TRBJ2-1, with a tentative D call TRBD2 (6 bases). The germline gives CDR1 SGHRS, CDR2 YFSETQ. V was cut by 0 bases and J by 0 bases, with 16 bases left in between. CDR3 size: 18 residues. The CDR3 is CASSLGLVGGNSYNEQFF. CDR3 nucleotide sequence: TGCGCCAGCAGCTTGGGACTAGTGGGAGGTAACTCCTACAATGAGCAGTTCTTC.